These T cell receptor beta chains were read from a single sample in a study of cytomegalovirus exposure and HLA in healthy donors. The protocol was immunoSEQ multiplex PCR, while the TCRdb copy is restricted to in-frame clones and leaves out a portion. The sample has under 200,000 clones; 68% are singletons. The material sequenced was PBMCs. The receptors come from a middle-aged woman in good health and CMV-seropositive. The CDR3 runs from the conserved cysteine through the conserved F or W. A D gene is named only where the DNA matches it firmly.

J gene,D gene,V gene,CDR3 protein,CDR3 DNA
TRBJ2-7,TRBD2,TRBV29-1,CGARSGNSYEQYF,TGCGGCGCACGAAGCGGGAACTCCTACGAGCAGTACTTC
TRBJ2-2,TRBD2,TRBV28,CASSLVNWFASGIDTGELFF,TGTGCCAGCAGTTTAGTTAACTGGTTTGCTAGCGGGATAGATACCGGGGAGCTGTTTTTT
TRBJ2-3,-,TRBV4-3,CASSHGVPTDTQYF,TGCGCCAGCAGCCACGGGGTGCCCACAGATACGCAGTATTTT
TRBJ1-2,-,TRBV7-7,CASSYFSDGYTF,TGTGCTAGCAGCTACTTCAGCGATGGCTACACCTTC
TRBJ1-2,-,TRBV11-2,CASSLAGGTTTYGYTF,TGTGCCAGCAGCTTAGCAGGAGGGACCACGACCTATGGCTACACCTTC
TRBJ2-1,TRBD2,TRBV19,CATTSGGFYYNEQFF,TGTGCCACAACAAGCGGGGGGTTCTATTACAATGAGCAGTTCTTC
TRBJ2-1,-,TRBV7-2,CASSSRGEQFF,TGTGCCAGCAGCTCCCGCGGTGAGCAGTTCTTC
TRBJ1-3,-,TRBV12-2,CANQGSGNTIYF,TGTGCAAATCAGGGGTCTGGAAACACCATATATTTT
TRBJ2-3,-,TRBV4-3,CASSRGRDTQYF,TGCGCCAGCAGCCGGGGGAGGGATACGCAGTATTTT
TRBJ2-7,-,TRBV7-9,CASSFGGTYEQYF,TGTGCCAGCAGCTTCGGCGGGACCTACGAGCAGTACTTC
TRBJ1-2,-,TRBV29-1,CSVERINYGYTF,TGCAGCGTTGAGCGGATAAACTATGGCTACACCTTC
TRBJ2-3,-,TRBV7-2,CASSLVTGGPDTQYF,TGTGCCAGCAGCTTAGTAACGGGGGGCCCCGATACGCAGTATTTT
TRBJ1-5,-,TRBV28,CASSTPGGSQPQHF,TGTGCCAGCAGTACACCTGGGGGGAGCCAGCCCCAGCATTTT